Listed below are T cell receptor beta chains from one sample, sequenced in a study of human T cells and chemical hapten exposure. TCRdb re-called the RACE reads through MiXCR, storing one row per CDR3 protein. The table has over 60,000 distinct CDR3 sequences, around 10% seen once. Sample: whole blood, taken in connection with sensitization to the hapten diphenylcyclopropenone (DPC). These receptors all come from a woman aged 45 to 65 with alopecia areata. Some clones in this sample may be carry-over from other donors' samples. Both conserved end residues are part of each CDR3. D genes are given only for firm matches. Clone sizes are given selectively: once, few, many, or a class where the clone is expanded.

clone size: .; V gene: TRBV27; D gene: TRBD1; J gene: TRBJ2-3; CDR3 protein: CASSLGTAYTDTQYF; CDR3 DNA: TGTGCCAGCAGTTTAGGGACAGCATACACAGATACGCAGTATTTT
clone size: few; V gene: TRBV7-8; D gene: .; J gene: TRBJ2-3; CDR3 protein: CASSPDRSTDTQYF; CDR3 DNA: TGTGCCAGCAGCCCGGACAGATCCACAGATACGCAGTATTTT
clone size: many; V gene: TRBV12-3/TRBV12-4; D gene: .; J gene: TRBJ2-1; CDR3 protein: CASSLSRGHNEQFF; CDR3 DNA: TGTGCCAGCAGTTTATCGCGGGGACACAATGAGCAGTTCTTC
clone size: few; V gene: TRBV10-1; D gene: TRBD2; J gene: TRBJ2-1; CDR3 protein: CASSPLSGLAGGRGEQFF; CDR3 DNA: TGCGCCAGCAGCCCTTTATCGGGACTAGCGGGAGGGCGTGGTGAGCAGTTCTTC
clone size: .; V gene: TRBV30; D gene: .; J gene: TRBJ2-3; CDR3 protein: CAWMGPSTDTQYF; CDR3 DNA: TGTGCCTGGATGGGGCCCAGCACAGATACGCAGTATTTT
clone size: many; V gene: TRBV20-1; D gene: .; J gene: TRBJ2-1; CDR3 protein: CSASQGRNEQFF; CDR3 DNA: TGCAGTGCTAGCCAGGGCAGAAACGAGCAGTTCTTC
clone size: many; V gene: TRBV18; D gene: TRBD1; J gene: TRBJ1-5; CDR3 protein: CASSTGGSNQPQHF; CDR3 DNA: TGTGCCAGCTCGACAGGGGGCTCTAATCAGCCCCAGCATTTT
clone size: .; V gene: TRBV29-1; D gene: TRBD1; J gene: TRBJ2-3; CDR3 protein: CSVGQGPDTQYF; CDR3 DNA: TGCAGCGTTGGACAGGGCCCAGATACGCAGTATTTT
clone size: .; V gene: TRBV2; D gene: .; J gene: TRBJ1-1; CDR3 protein: CASSDPGPRTEAFF; CDR3 DNA: TGTGCCAGCAGCGACCCAGGCCCAAGGACTGAAGCTTTCTTT
clone size: many; V gene: TRBV4-2; D gene: .; J gene: TRBJ2-1; CDR3 protein: CASSQDPQGPYNEQFF; CDR3 DNA: TGTGCCAGCAGCCAAGATCCACAGGGCCCCTACAATGAGCAGTTCTTC
clone size: many; V gene: TRBV6-2/TRBV6-3; D gene: .; J gene: TRBJ2-3; CDR3 protein: CASSYLVAAYTQYF; CDR3 DNA: TGTGCCAGCAGTTATCTCGTCGCGGCGTATACGCAGTATTTT
clone size: few; V gene: TRBV6-6; D gene: TRBD1; J gene: TRBJ1-6; CDR3 protein: CASRALGTGVSPLHF; CDR3 DNA: TGTGCCAGCCGAGCCCTTGGGACAGGAGTTTCACCCCTCCACTTT
clone size: .; V gene: TRBV12-3/TRBV12-4; D gene: .; J gene: TRBJ2-1; CDR3 protein: CASSSAHMRAKFEQFF; CDR3 DNA: TGTGCCAGCAGTTCCGCGCACATGAGGGCAAAATTCGAGCAGTTCTTC
clone size: .; V gene: TRBV6-1; D gene: .; J gene: TRBJ2-5; CDR3 protein: CASSEGVSPRETQYF; CDR3 DNA: TGTGCCAGCAGTGAAGGTGTGAGCCCCAGGGAGACCCAGTACTTC
clone size: .; V gene: TRBV11-2; D gene: .; J gene: TRBJ2-2; CDR3 protein: CASSISGLNTGELFF; CDR3 DNA: TGTGCCAGCAGCATTAGCGGATTGAACACCGGGGAGCTGTTTTTT
clone size: .; V gene: TRBV5-1; D gene: .; J gene: TRBJ2-1; CDR3 protein: CTSSPSESEQFF; CDR3 DNA: TGCACCAGCAGCCCTAGCGAGAGTGAGCAGTTCTTC
clone size: many; V gene: TRBV28; D gene: TRBD1; J gene: TRBJ1-3; CDR3 protein: CASSSVNRGSGNTIYF; CDR3 DNA: TGTGCCAGCAGCTCCGTTAACAGGGGCTCTGGAAACACCATATATTTT
clone size: medium-sized; V gene: TRBV12-2; D gene: .; J gene: TRBJ1-1; CDR3 protein: CASRLQGFADTEAFF; CDR3 DNA: TGTGCAAGTCGCTTACAGGGTTTTGCTGACACTGAAGCTTTCTTT
clone size: few; V gene: TRBV27; D gene: TRBD2; J gene: TRBJ2-3; CDR3 protein: CASSPLAGVRTDTQYF; CDR3 DNA: TGTGCCAGCAGTCCACTAGCGGGAGTCCGCACAGATACGCAGTATTTT
clone size: many; V gene: TRBV11-2; D gene: .; J gene: TRBJ1-2; CDR3 protein: CASSLDRYGYTF; CDR3 DNA: TGTGCCAGCAGCTTAGATCGTTATGGCTACACCTTC
clone size: many; V gene: TRBV29-1; D gene: TRBD1; J gene: TRBJ1-2; CDR3 protein: CSVGDRGYYGYTF; CDR3 DNA: TGCAGCGTTGGGGACAGGGGGTACTATGGCTACACCTTC
clone size: few; V gene: TRBV12-3/TRBV12-4; D gene: .; J gene: TRBJ1-1; CDR3 protein: CASSFGVGGSTLNTEAFF; CDR3 DNA: TGTGCCAGCAGTTTCGGGGTGGGCGGCAGTACTTTGAACACTGAAGCTTTCTTT
clone size: many; V gene: TRBV7-3; D gene: TRBD1; J gene: TRBJ2-5; CDR3 protein: CASSSQGAPGETQYF; CDR3 DNA: TGTGCCAGCAGCTCGCAGGGGGCGCCGGGGGAGACCCAGTACTTC
clone size: many; V gene: TRBV29-1; D gene: TRBD2; J gene: TRBJ2-1; CDR3 protein: CSVVGGRADEQFF; CDR3 DNA: TGCAGCGTTGTTGGCGGGAGGGCGGATGAGCAGTTCTTC
clone size: medium-sized; V gene: TRBV5-1; D gene: .; J gene: TRBJ2-7; CDR3 protein: CASSFGTTYEQYF; CDR3 DNA: TGCGCCAGCAGCTTCGGGACAACTTACGAGCAGTACTTC
clone size: medium-sized; V gene: TRBV6-6; D gene: .; J gene: TRBJ2-7; CDR3 protein: CASSNFQGVYEQYF; CDR3 DNA: TGTGCCAGCAGTAACTTTCAGGGTGTCTACGAGCAGTACTTC
clone size: many; V gene: TRBV15; D gene: .; J gene: TRBJ2-1; CDR3 protein: CATSIRGRGYNEQFF; CDR3 DNA: TGTGCCACCAGCATACGGGGGAGAGGTTACAATGAGCAGTTCTTC
clone size: .; V gene: TRBV29-1; D gene: .; J gene: TRBJ1-1; CDR3 protein: CSVGWETEAFF; CDR3 DNA: TGCAGCGTTGGATGGGAGACTGAAGCTTTCTTT
clone size: many; V gene: TRBV12-3/TRBV12-4; D gene: .; J gene: TRBJ1-1; CDR3 protein: CASSLQGMNTEAFF; CDR3 DNA: TGTGCCAGCAGTTTACAGGGGATGAACACTGAAGCTTTCTTT
clone size: many; V gene: TRBV20-1; D gene: .; J gene: TRBJ2-5; CDR3 protein: CSASLDSGTQETQYF; CDR3 DNA: TGCAGTGCTAGTCTGGATAGCGGAACCCAAGAGACCCAGTACTTC
clone size: few; V gene: TRBV2; D gene: TRBD1; J gene: TRBJ1-1; CDR3 protein: CASRRGTDYTEAFF; CDR3 DNA: TGTGCCAGCAGACGCGGGACAGATTACACTGAAGCTTTCTTT
clone size: .; V gene: TRBV6-4; D gene: TRBD1; J gene: TRBJ1-1; CDR3 protein: CASSRQGFGTEAFF; CDR3 DNA: TGTGCCAGCAGTCGACAGGGTTTCGGCACTGAAGCTTTCTTT
clone size: many; V gene: TRBV20-1; D gene: .; J gene: TRBJ1-1; CDR3 protein: CSAETGVVPEAFF; CDR3 DNA: TGCAGTGCCGAAACTGGGGTAGTCCCTGAAGCTTTCTTT
clone size: many; V gene: TRBV2; D gene: .; J gene: TRBJ1-5; CDR3 protein: CASSPGTHNQPQHF; CDR3 DNA: TGTGCCAGCAGCCCCGGGACTCACAATCAGCCCCAGCATTTT
clone size: many; V gene: TRBV19; D gene: TRBD2; J gene: TRBJ2-1; CDR3 protein: CASSPGLAGELFF; CDR3 DNA: TGTGCCAGTAGTCCGGGACTAGCGGGAGAATTATTCTTC
clone size: .; V gene: TRBV11-2; D gene: TRBD2; J gene: TRBJ2-1; CDR3 protein: CASSKIAGGRHNEQFF; CDR3 DNA: TGTGCCAGCAGCAAGATAGCGGGAGGGCGCCACAATGAGCAGTTCTTC
clone size: many; V gene: TRBV12-5; D gene: .; J gene: TRBJ2-7; CDR3 protein: CASGGAPIYEQYF; CDR3 DNA: TGTGCTAGTGGAGGGGCCCCCATCTACGAGCAGTACTTC
clone size: once; V gene: TRBV3-1; D gene: .; J gene: TRBJ2-3; CDR3 protein: CASSQDPLSTDTQYF; CDR3 DNA: TGTGCCAGCAGCCAAGATCCACTTAGCACAGATACGCAGTATTTT
clone size: many; V gene: TRBV7-9; D gene: .; J gene: TRBJ2-7; CDR3 protein: CASSLIRGSTSYEQYF; CDR3 DNA: TGTGCCAGCAGCTTAATCCGGGGCTCCACGTCCTACGAGCAGTACTTC
clone size: few; V gene: TRBV18; D gene: .; J gene: TRBJ1-1; CDR3 protein: CASSPLLDTNTEAFF; CDR3 DNA: TGTGCCAGCTCACCTCTTTTGGATACGAACACTGAAGCTTTCTTT
clone size: many; V gene: TRBV12-3/TRBV12-4; D gene: TRBD2; J gene: TRBJ2-7; CDR3 protein: CASGSGRREQYF; CDR3 DNA: TGTGCCAGCGGCAGCGGGAGGCGCGAGCAGTACTTC
clone size: .; V gene: TRBV3-1; D gene: .; J gene: TRBJ2-7; CDR3 protein: CASSQAPGWEQYF; CDR3 DNA: TGTGCCAGCAGCCAAGCCCCGGGGTGGGAGCAGTACTTC
clone size: .; V gene: TRBV29-1; D gene: .; J gene: TRBJ2-5; CDR3 protein: CSGGPKPQETQYF; CDR3 DNA: TGCAGCGGGGGGCCTAAACCTCAAGAGACCCAGTACTTC
clone size: many; V gene: TRBV29-1; D gene: .; J gene: TRBJ1-5; CDR3 protein: CSVEEGGSNQPQHF; CDR3 DNA: TGCAGCGTTGAAGAAGGAGGAAGCAATCAGCCCCAGCATTTT
clone size: .; V gene: TRBV28; D gene: .; J gene: TRBJ2-7; CDR3 protein: CASSALWGVEYEQYF; CDR3 DNA: TGTGCCAGCAGTGCCCTTTGGGGGGTGGAGTACGAGCAGTACTTC